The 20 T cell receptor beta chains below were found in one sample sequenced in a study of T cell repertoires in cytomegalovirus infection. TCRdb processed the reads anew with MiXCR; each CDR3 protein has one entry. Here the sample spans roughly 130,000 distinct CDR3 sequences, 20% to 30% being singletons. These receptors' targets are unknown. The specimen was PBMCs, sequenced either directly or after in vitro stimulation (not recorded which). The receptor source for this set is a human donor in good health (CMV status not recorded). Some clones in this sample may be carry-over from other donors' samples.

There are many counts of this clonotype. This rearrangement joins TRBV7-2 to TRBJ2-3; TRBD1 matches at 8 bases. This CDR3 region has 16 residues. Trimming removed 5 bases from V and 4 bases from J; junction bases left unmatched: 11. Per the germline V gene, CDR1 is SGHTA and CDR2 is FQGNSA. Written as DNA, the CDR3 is TGTGCCAGCAGCCCCCTCGCCGGGACAGGTGCAGATACGCAGTATTTT. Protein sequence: CASSPLAGTGADTQYF.

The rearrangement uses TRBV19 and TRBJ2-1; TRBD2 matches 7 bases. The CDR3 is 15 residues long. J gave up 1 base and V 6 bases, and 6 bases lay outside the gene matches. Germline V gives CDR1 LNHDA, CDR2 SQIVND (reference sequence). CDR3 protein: CASRSGLPSYNEQFF. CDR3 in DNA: TGTGCCAGTAGGTCGGGACTACCTTCCTACAATGAGCAGTTCTTC.

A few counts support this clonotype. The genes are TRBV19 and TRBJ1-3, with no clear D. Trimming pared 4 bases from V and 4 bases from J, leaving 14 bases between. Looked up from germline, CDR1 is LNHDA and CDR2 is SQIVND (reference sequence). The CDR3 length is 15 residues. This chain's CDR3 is CASSNPGVMGNTIYF. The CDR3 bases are TGTGCCAGTAGTAATCCCGGGGTAATGGGAAACACCATATATTTT.

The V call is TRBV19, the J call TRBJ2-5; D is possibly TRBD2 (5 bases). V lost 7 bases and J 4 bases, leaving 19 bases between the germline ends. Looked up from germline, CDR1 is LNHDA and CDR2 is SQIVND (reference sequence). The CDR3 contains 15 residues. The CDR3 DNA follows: TGTGCCAGTACCTCTAGCCCGCGTTCGGGAGAGACCCAGTACTTC. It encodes CASTSSPRSGETQYF.

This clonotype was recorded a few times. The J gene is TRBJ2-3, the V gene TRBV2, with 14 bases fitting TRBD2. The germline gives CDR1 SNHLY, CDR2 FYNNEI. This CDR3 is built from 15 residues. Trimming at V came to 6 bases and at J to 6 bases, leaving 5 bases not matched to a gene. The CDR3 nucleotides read TGTGCCAGCAGAGGGACTAGCGGGAGTGGGGATACGCAGTATTTT. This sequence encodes CASRGTSGSGDTQYF. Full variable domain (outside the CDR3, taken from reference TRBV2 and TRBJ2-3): EPEVTQTPSHQVTQMGQEVILRCVPISNHLYFYWYRQILGQKVEFLVSFYNNEISEKSEIFDDQFSVERPDGSNFTLKIRSTKLEDSAMYFCASRGTSGSGDTQYFGPGTRLTVL.

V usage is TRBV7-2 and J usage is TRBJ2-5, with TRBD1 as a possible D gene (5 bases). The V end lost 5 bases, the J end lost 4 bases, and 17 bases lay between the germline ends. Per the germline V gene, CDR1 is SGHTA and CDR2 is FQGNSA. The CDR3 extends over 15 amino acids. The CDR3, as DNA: TGTGCCAGCAGCGCAAACAAGGGGTCGGGAGAGACCCAGTACTTC. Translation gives CASSANKGSGETQYF.

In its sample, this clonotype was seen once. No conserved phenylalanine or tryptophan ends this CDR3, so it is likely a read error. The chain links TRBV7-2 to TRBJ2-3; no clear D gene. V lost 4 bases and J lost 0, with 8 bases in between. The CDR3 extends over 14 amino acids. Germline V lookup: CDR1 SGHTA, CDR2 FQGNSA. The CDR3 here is CASSSHGSTDTQYL. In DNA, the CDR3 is TGTGCCAGCAGCTCCCATGGAAGCACAGATACGCAGTATCTT.

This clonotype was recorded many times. DNA of the CDR3: TGTGCCATCAGTGGTGTTCGGCCCAGGGCATATACGCAGTATTTT. Protein product: CAISGVRPRAYTQYF. The V and J genes are TRBV10-3 and TRBJ2-3; TRBD1 might be the D (5 bases). Germline V gene lookup returns CDR1 ENHRY and CDR2 SYGVKD. The CDR3 has 15 amino acids. V was trimmed by 4 bases and J by 7 bases, leaving 18 bases between them.

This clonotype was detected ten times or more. CDR3 DNA sequence: TGCGCCAGCAGCCAAGATCTGGCGGGCGCGAACACCGGGGAGCTGTTTTTT. Protein sequence: CASSQDLAGANTGELFF. The V call is TRBV4-3, the J call TRBJ2-2, with a weak D call TRBD2 (5 bases). This CDR3 spans 17 amino acids. The V end was cut by 0 bases, the J end by 0 bases, with 11 bases between. Germline V lookup: CDR1 LGHNA, CDR2 YSLEER.

DNA for the CDR3: TGTGCCAGCACCGAACAAACAGGGCATGGCTACACCTTC. It codes for CASTEQTGHGYTF. This chain uses TRBV12-3 or TRBV12-4 with TRBJ1-2, with a possible D match to TRBD1 (6 bases). V gave up 7 bases and J gave up 6 bases, with 15 bases separating them. This CDR3 is built from 13 residues.

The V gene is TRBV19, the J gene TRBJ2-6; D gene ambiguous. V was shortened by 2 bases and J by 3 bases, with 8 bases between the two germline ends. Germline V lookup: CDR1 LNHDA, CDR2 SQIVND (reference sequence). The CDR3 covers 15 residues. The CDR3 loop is CASSIIPGGANVLTF. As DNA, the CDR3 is TGTGCCAGTAGTATAATCCCGGGTGGGGCCAACGTCCTGACTTTC.

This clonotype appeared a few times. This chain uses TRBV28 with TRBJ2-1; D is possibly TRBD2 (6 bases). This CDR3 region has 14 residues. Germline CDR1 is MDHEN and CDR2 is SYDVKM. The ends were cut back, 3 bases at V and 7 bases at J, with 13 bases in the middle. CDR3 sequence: CASSFSGAVNEQFF. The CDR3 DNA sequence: TGTGCCAGCAGTTTTTCGGGAGCGGTGAATGAGCAGTTCTTC.

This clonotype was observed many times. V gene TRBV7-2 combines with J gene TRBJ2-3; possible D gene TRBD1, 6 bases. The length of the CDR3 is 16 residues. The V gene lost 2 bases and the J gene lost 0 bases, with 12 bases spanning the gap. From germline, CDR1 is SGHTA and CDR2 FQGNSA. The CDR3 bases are TGTGCCAGCAGCTTATGGGGGACAACTAGCACAGATACGCAGTATTTT. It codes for CASSLWGTTSTDTQYF.

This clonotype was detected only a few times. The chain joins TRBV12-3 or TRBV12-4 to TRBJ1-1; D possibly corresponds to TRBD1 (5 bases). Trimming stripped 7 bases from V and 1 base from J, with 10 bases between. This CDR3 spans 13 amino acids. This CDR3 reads CASKGQGNTEAFF. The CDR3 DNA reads TGTGCCAGCAAGGGGCAGGGGAACACTGAAGCTTTCTTT.

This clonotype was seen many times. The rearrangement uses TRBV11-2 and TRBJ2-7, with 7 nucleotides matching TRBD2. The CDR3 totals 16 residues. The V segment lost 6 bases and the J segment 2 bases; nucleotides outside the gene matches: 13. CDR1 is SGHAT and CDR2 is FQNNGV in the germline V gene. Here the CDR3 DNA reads TGTGCCAGCAGATGGAGTCGGGGGGAGGGCCCCTACGAGCAGTACTTC. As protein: CASRWSRGEGPYEQYF.

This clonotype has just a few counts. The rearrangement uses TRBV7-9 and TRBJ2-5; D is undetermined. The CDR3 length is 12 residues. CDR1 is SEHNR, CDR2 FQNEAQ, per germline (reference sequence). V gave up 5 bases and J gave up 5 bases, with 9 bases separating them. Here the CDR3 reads CASSRVGETQYF. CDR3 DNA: TGTGCCAGCAGCAGGGTTGGGGAGACCCAGTACTTC.

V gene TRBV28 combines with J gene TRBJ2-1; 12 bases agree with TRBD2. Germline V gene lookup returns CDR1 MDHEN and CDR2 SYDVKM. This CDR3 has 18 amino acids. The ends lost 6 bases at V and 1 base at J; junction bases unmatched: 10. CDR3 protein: CASSLERTSGMSYNEQFF. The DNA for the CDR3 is TGTGCCAGCAGCCTAGAGAGGACTAGCGGGATGTCCTACAATGAGCAGTTCTTC.

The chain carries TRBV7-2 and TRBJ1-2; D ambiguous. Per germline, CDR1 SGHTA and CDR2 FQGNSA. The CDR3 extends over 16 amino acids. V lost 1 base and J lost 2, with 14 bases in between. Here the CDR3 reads CASSLDPRAANYGYTF. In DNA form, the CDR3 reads TGTGCCAGCAGCTTAGACCCCCGGGCAGCCAACTATGGCTACACCTTC.

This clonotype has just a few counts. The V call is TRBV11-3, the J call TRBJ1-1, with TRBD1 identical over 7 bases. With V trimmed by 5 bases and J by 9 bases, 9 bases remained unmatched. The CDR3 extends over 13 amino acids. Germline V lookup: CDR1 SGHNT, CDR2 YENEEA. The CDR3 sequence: CASSPTGAGQAFF. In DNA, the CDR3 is TGTGCCAGCAGCCCAACAGGGGCCGGACAAGCTTTCTTT.

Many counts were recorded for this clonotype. In nucleotides, the CDR3 is TGTGCCAGCAGCCCAGGCGTCGACGGCCACTACGAGCAGTACTTC. Its translation is CASSPGVDGHYEQYF. The chain employs TRBV11-1 and TRBJ2-7; D unresolved. This CDR3 has 15 amino acids. The germline gives CDR1 SGHAT, CDR2 FQDESV (reference sequence). The ends were cut back, 5 bases at V and 3 bases at J, with 17 bases in the middle. Drawing the rest from reference TRBV11-1 and TRBJ2-7, the complete variable domain is EAEVAQSPRYKITEKSQAVAFWCDPISGHATLYWYRQILGQGPELLVQFQDESVVDDSQLPKDRFSAERLKGVDSTLKIQPAELGDSAMYLCASSPGVDGHYEQYFGPGTRLTVT.